This T cell receptor (beta chain) is from a study of T cell responses to AZD1222 COVID-19 vaccine. Repertoires were generated with immunoSEQ multiplex PCR, while TCRdb's copy carries only in-frame clones and drops some. The table lists tens of thousands of clones, around 88% of them singletons. CDR1 is SGHTA, CDR2 FQGNSA, per germline. V was cut by 5 bases and J by 4 bases, with 17 bases left in between. The CDR3 has 15 amino acids. Study conclusions and caveats: Increases in Spike-specific TCR breadth and depth were seen after two AZD1222 doses.

In regard to this clone: Its antigen is not known.

The clonotype originates from an adult who received the AZD1222 COVID-19 vaccine. The source material was peripheral blood, sampled 28 days after the second AZD1222 dose. The chain couples TRBV7-2 to TRBJ1-2; D is possibly TRBD1 (5 bases). The CDR3 loop reads CASSTQPGQGYGYTF. As DNA, the CDR3 is TGTGCCAGCAGCACCCAGCCTGGGCAGGGCTATGGCTACACCTTC. Combining the CDR3 with reference TRBV7-2 and TRBJ1-2 gives the whole variable domain GAGVSQSPSNKVTEKGKDVELRCDPISGHTALYWYRQSLGQGLEFLIYFQGNSAPDKSGLPSDRFSAERTGGSVSTLTIQRTQQEDSAVYLCASSTQPGQGYGYTFGSGTRLTVV.